A single sample is the source of the 16 T cell receptor beta chains below, sequenced in a study of blood T cell repertoires in COVID-19. Here immunoSEQ multiplex PCR was the method, and the copy in TCRdb shows in-frame clones only, minus some. The top ten clones hold 15% to 20% of a sample with about 14,000 clones, 75% to 90% of them seen once. The sample consisted of peripheral blood. These receptors were taken from a man aged 40-55 years with active or convalescent COVID-19.

The rearrangement joins TRBV5-1 to TRBJ2-1; D unclear. V was clipped by 2 bases and J by 8 bases, with 5 bases between them. Germline CDR1 is SGHRS and CDR2 is YFSETQ. The CDR3 consists of 11 residues. Here the CDR3 DNA reads TGCGCCAGCAGCTTTTCCGATGAGCAGTTCTTC. It codes for CASSFSDEQFF.

The chain is built from TRBV28 and TRBJ2-1; TRBD2 matches 8 bases. V gave up 8 bases and J gave up 0 bases; unmatched junction bases: 9. In germline, CDR1 is MDHEN, CDR2 SYDVKM. This CDR3 is 16 amino acids long. The CDR3 protein is CASPPRGGSSYNEQFF. The CDR3 coding sequence is TGTGCCAGCCCCCCCCGGGGGGGGAGCTCCTACAATGAGCAGTTCTTC.

There are a few counts of this clone. The gene calls are TRBV19 and TRBJ2-2, with 11 bases fitting TRBD1. The germline CDR1 and CDR2 sequences are LNHDA and SQIVND (reference sequence). The length of the CDR3 is 20 residues. The ends lost 5 bases at V and 6 bases at J; junction bases unmatched: 20. CDR3 loop: CASSAYAGTGGRDVAGELFF. In DNA form, the CDR3 reads TGTGCCAGTAGTGCCTACGCCGGGACAGGGGGGCGGGATGTTGCCGGGGAGCTGTTTTTT.

The V gene is TRBV7-6, the J gene TRBJ2-7; 13 nucleotides align to TRBD2. Germline CDR1 SGHVS, CDR2 FNYEAQ. J gave up 0 bases and V 1 base, and 9 bases lay outside the gene matches. The CDR3 consists of 19 residues. The CDR3 loop reads CASSLGGPGLAGFSYEQYF. DNA of the CDR3: TGTGCCAGCAGCTTAGGGGGGCCGGGACTAGCGGGGTTCTCCTACGAGCAGTACTTC.

Only a few counts were recorded for this clone. The J gene is TRBJ2-7, the V gene TRBV28; the match to TRBD1 covers 8 bases. This CDR3 comprises 14 residues. Germline lookup yields CDR1 MDHEN and CDR2 SYDVKM. After removal of 10 bases from V and 7 bases from J, the junction contained 15 bases not matched to a gene. The CDR3 nucleotides are TGTGCCACCAGAGGAACCGACAGGGGAGAAGAGCAGTACTTC. This encodes CATRGTDRGEEQYF.

This chain joins TRBV10-3 and TRBJ2-3; maybe TRBD1 (5 bases). Trimming removed 0 bases at V and 5 bases at J, with 9 bases between. Germline values: CDR1 ENHRY, CDR2 SYGVKD. This CDR3 is built from 14 residues. DNA for the CDR3: TGTGCCATCAGTGAGTCCCAGGGCGGAGATACGCAGTATTTT. As protein: CAISESQGGDTQYF.

The chain combines TRBV7-7 with TRBJ2-2, with TRBD1 identical over 8 bases. The CDR3 spans 15 residues. CDR1 SSHAT and CDR2 FNYEAQ come from the germline V gene (reference sequence). The V and J ends lost 4 bases and 5 bases, in that order; junction bases with no gene match: 6. The CDR3 region has the DNA TGTGCCAGCAGCTCGACAGGGGTCCGGACCGGGGAGCTGTTTTTT. It codes for CASSSTGVRTGELFF.

The V gene is TRBV5-6, the J gene TRBJ2-1, with D perhaps TRBD1 (6 bases). The CDR3 has 16 residues. Germline CDR1 reads SGHDT; CDR2 reads YYEEEE. V was pared by 0 bases and J by 7 bases, with 17 bases between. The CDR3, as DNA: TGTGCCAGCAGCTTGGTCGTAGGACGCCAGGGGAATGAGCAGTTCTTC. Translating it yields CASSLVVGRQGNEQFF.

CDR3 sequence reads: CASSRDRANTDTQYF. The CDR3 nucleotides read TGTGCCAGCAGCCGGGACAGAGCCAACACAGATACGCAGTATTTT. This chain connects TRBV7-9 to TRBJ2-3; 7 nucleotides line up with TRBD1. Germline lookup yields CDR1 SEHNR and CDR2 FQNEAQ (reference sequence). With 5 bases clipped from V and 2 bases from J, the junction kept 7 bases outside the gene matches. The CDR3 loop spans 15 amino acids.

The chain is built from TRBV27 and TRBJ2-3, with D hard to call. The CDR3 is 12 residues long. The V and J ends lost 5 bases and 3 bases respectively, with 6 bases between them. Germline CDR1 is MNHEY and CDR2 is SMNVEV (reference sequence). CDR3 in DNA: TGTGCCAGCAGTCCCACTACAGATACGCAGTATTTT. Translating it yields CASSPTTDTQYF.

Comments on this clone: A junction boundary mismatches the germline segment, possibly from a read error. The rearrangement uses TRBV19 and TRBJ2-2; TRBD2 matches 9 bases. Germline loops: CDR1 LNHDA, CDR2 SQIVND (reference sequence). CDR3 length equals 17 residues. The CDR3 here is CARSWAGGAPGTGELFF. The CDR3 DNA reads TGTGCCCGTAGTTGGGCGGGGGGGGCGCCGGGCACCGGGGAGCTGTTTTTT.

The rearrangement joins TRBV12-3 or TRBV12-4 to TRBJ2-1; D unresolved. V lost 5 bases, J lost 9 bases, and 11 bases lay in between. The CDR3 loop spans 12 amino acids. The CDR3 DNA follows: TGTGCCAGCAGTCCGGGTGGCCCTGAGCAGTTCTTC. Protein product: CASSPGGPEQFF.

The gene calls are TRBV5-5 and TRBJ2-7, with D maybe TRBD1 (6 bases). The CDR3 sequence is 12 residues long. The germline V and J ends were trimmed by 1 base and 12 bases, with 14 bases remaining between them. Germline V gives CDR1 SGHKS, CDR2 YYEKEE (reference sequence). The CDR3 nucleotides read TGTGCCAGCAGCTTGACAGGGCTCTCAGGGTACTTC. Translation: CASSLTGLSGYF.

The chain employs TRBV7-9 and TRBJ1-2; D is unclear. The CDR3 consists of 15 residues. From germline, CDR1 is SEHNR and CDR2 FQNEAQ (reference sequence). Between the trimmed V and J ends, which lost 6 bases and 1 base, there was a span of 15 bases. The CDR3 DNA reads TGTGCCAGCAGGACTTATGCGGGCGTTAACTATGGCTACACCTTC. Its protein is CASRTYAGVNYGYTF.

V and J are TRBV10-3 and TRBJ2-7; 7 bases are a match to TRBD1. The CDR3 loop spans 14 amino acids. Germline V gene data show CDR1 as ENHRY and CDR2 as SYGVKD. Trimming took 6 bases from V and 2 from J; bases not matched to a gene: 7. The CDR3 loop is CAIRTSGGTYEQYF. The CDR3 DNA reads as TGTGCCATCAGGACCTCAGGGGGTACCTACGAGCAGTACTTC.

The CDR3 region has the DNA TGTGCCAGCAGATCAGGGGGAGAAGCTTTCTTT. Its translation is CASRSGGEAFF. V and J are TRBV28 and TRBJ1-1, with 7 bases that match TRBD1. Germline CDR1 reads MDHEN; CDR2 reads SYDVKM. The CDR3 consists of 11 residues. Germline trimming cut 6 bases from V and 8 bases from J; bases unmatched to any gene: 3.